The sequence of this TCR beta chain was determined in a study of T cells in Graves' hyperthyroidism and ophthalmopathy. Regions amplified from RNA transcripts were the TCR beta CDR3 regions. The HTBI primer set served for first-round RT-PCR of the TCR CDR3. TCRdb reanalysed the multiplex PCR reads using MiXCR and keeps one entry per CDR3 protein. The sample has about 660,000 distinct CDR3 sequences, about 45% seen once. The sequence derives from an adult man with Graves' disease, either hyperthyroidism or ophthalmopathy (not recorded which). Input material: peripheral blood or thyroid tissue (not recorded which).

CDR3 protein: CASSLMGTAGYTF. DNA of the CDR3: TGTGCCAGCAGTTTAATGGGAACGGCTGGCTACACCTTC. This chain joins TRBV6-4 and TRBJ1-2; no definite D call. The V and J ends lost 5 bases and 7 bases respectively, with 14 bases between them. Germline CDR1 reads MRHNA; CDR2 reads SNTAGT. The CDR3 totals 13 residues.